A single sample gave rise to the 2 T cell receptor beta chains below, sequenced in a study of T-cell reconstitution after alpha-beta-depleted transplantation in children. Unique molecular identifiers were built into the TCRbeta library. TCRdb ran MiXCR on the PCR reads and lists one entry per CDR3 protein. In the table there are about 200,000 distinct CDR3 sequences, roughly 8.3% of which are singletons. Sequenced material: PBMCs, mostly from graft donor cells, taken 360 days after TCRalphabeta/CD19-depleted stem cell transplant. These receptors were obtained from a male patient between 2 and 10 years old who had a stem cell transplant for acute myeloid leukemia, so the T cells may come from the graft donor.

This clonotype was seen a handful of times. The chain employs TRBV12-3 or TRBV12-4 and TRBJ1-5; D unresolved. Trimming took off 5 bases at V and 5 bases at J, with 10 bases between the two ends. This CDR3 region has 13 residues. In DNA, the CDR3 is TGTGCCAGCAGTCTGGAGATCCATCAGCCCCAGCATTTT. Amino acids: CASSLEIHQPQHF.

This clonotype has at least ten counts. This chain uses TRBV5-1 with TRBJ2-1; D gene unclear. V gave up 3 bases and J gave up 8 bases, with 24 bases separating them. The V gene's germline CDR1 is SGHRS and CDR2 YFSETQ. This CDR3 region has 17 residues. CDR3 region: CASSSSHAEGGFDEQFF. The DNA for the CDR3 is TGCGCCAGCAGCTCGTCCCATGCTGAAGGCGGATTCGATGAGCAGTTCTTC.